Given below is one T cell receptor (beta chain) in context. The record originates from a study of blood T cell repertoires in COVID-19. Across the study: COVID-19 samples collected from the United States, Italy and Spain covered acute and convalescent phases. T cells, B-cell-depleted T cells, or PBMCs supplied cDNA or gDNA.

Under the authors' procedure: Amplification of reference gene primers provided the estimated nucleated cell counts. Method: immunoSEQ multiplex PCR; TCRdb's copy keeps in-frame clones and lacks some. For V, J and clone size, that table is used; D and trimming come from the DNA. The sample carries about 140,000 clones, 82% recorded once. Trimming removed 7 bases at V and 0 bases at J, with 10 bases between. The CDR3 consists of 14 residues. CDR1 LNHDA and CDR2 SQIVND come from the germline V gene (reference sequence). This TCR came from a woman aged 80 or over with acute or convalescent COVID-19. Sequencing used peripheral blood. V gene TRBV19 combines with J gene TRBJ1-5; D is ambiguous. CDR3 protein: CASKDWNSNQPQHF. CDR3 DNA sequence: TGTGCCAGTAAAGACTGGAATAGCAATCAGCCCCAGCATTTT.